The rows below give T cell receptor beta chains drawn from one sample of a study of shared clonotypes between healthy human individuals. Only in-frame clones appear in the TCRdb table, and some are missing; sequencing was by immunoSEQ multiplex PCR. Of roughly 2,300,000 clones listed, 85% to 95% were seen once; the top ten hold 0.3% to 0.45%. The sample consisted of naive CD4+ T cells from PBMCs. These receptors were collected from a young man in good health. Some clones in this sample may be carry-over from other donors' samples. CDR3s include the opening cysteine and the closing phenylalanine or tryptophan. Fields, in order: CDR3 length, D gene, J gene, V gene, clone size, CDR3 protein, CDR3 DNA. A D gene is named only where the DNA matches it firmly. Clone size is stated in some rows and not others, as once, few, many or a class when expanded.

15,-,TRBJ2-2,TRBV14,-,CASSPRPSNTGELFF,TGTGCCAGCAGCCCCCGACCATCTAACACCGGGGAGCTGTTTTTT
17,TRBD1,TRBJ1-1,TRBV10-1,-,CASRGTGGKWENTEAFF,TGCGCCAGCAGAGGGACAGGGGGCAAGTGGGAGAACACTGAAGCTTTCTTT
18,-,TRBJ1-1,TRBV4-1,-,CASSQGPRVLQGNTEAFF,TGCGCCAGCAGCCAGGGCCCAAGGGTTCTACAGGGGAACACTGAAGCTTTCTTT
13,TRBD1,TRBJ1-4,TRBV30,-,CAWSGQGGEKLFF,TGTGCCTGGAGTGGACAGGGAGGTGAAAAACTGTTTTTT
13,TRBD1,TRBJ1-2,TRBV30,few,CAWSFRDRGFYTF,TGTGCCTGGAGTTTTAGGGACAGGGGATTCTACACCTTC
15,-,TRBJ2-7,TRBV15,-,CATSRAGGGSYEQYF,TGTGCCACCAGCAGAGCCGGCGGTGGCTCCTACGAGCAGTACTTC
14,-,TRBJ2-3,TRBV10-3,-,CAISVWGAADTQYF,TGTGCCATCAGTGTTTGGGGGGCTGCAGATACGCAGTATTTT
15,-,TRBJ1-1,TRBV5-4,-,CASSLGAGRDTEAFF,TGTGCCAGCAGCTTGGGGGCAGGGAGGGACACTGAAGCTTTCTTT
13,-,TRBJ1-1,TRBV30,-,CAWSVDRNTEAFF,TGTGCCTGGAGTGTCGACAGAAACACTGAAGCTTTCTTT
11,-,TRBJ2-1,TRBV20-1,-,CSAGQTIEQFF,TGCAGTGCTGGCCAGACAATTGAGCAGTTCTTC
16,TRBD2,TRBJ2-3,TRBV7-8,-,CASSPQAGGDPDTQYF,TGTGCCAGCAGCCCTCAAGCGGGAGGAGATCCAGATACGCAGTATTTT
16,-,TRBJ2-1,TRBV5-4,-,CASSLTVGEIYNEQFF,TGTGCCAGCAGCTTGACGGTGGGGGAAATCTACAATGAGCAGTTCTTC
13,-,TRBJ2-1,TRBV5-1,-,CASSLGANNEQFF,TGCGCCAGCAGCCTCGGGGCTAACAATGAGCAGTTCTTC
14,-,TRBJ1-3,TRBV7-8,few,CASSLGTTGNTIYF,TGTGCCAGCAGCTTAGGGACGACTGGAAACACCATATATTTT
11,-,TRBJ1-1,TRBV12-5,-,CASGSEGAAFF,TGTGCTAGTGGTTCAGAGGGAGCGGCTTTCTTT
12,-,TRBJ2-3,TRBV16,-,CASSPGTYTQYF,TGTGCCAGCAGCCCTGGTACCTATACGCAGTATTTT
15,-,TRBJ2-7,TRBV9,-,CASSVRAEGVYEQYF,TGTGCCAGCAGCGTAAGGGCTGAGGGGGTTTACGAGCAGTACTTC
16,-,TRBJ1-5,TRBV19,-,CASSTQGGYSNQPQHF,TGTGCCAGTAGCACTCAAGGGGGGTATAGCAATCAGCCCCAGCATTTT
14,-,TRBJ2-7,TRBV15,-,CATSRPGRIYEQYF,TGTGCCACCAGCAGACCCGGACGGATCTACGAGCAGTACTTC
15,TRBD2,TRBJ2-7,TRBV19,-,CASSGTSGGSYEQYF,TGTGCCAGTAGCGGGACTAGCGGGGGCTCCTACGAGCAGTACTTC
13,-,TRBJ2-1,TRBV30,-,CAWTGSPYNEQFF,TGTGCCTGGACCGGATCCCCTTACAATGAGCAGTTCTTC
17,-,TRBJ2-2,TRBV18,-,CASSAGRLNANTGELFF,TGTGCCAGCTCAGCGGGACGGCTGAATGCGAACACCGGGGAGCTGTTTTTT
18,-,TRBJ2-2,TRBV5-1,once,CASSLGTFWTANTGELFF,TGCGCCAGCAGCTTGGGTACGTTCTGGACAGCGAACACCGGGGAGCTGTTTTTT
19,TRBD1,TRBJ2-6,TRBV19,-,CASSTSRDSRASGANVLTF,TGTGCCAGTAGTACCTCCCGGGACAGCAGAGCCTCTGGGGCCAACGTCCTGACTTTC
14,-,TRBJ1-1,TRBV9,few,CASSATPMNTEAFF,TGTGCCAGCAGCGCGACACCGATGAACACTGAAGCTTTCTTT
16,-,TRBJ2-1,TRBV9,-,CASSVGGSHSYNEQFF,TGTGCCAGCAGCGTCGGCGGATCCCACTCCTACAATGAGCAGTTCTTC
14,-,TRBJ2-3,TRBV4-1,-,CASSQDGGLDTQYF,TGCGCCAGCAGCCAAGATGGCGGCTTAGATACGCAGTATTTT
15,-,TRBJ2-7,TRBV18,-,CASSLTGGHAGEQYF,TGTGCCAGCTCACTGACGGGGGGACACGCAGGCGAGCAGTACTTC
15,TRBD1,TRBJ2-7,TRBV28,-,CASRGPGQGTYEQYF,TGTGCCAGCAGGGGGCCGGGACAGGGAACCTACGAGCAGTACTTC
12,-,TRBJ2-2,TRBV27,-,CASSSHTGELFF,TGTGCCAGCAGTTCCCACACCGGGGAGCTGTTTTTT
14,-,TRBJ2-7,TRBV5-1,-,CASSWGRGSYEQYF,TGCGCCAGCAGCTGGGGTAGGGGCTCCTACGAGCAGTACTTC
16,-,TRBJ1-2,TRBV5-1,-,CASSPYRGHYVDGYTF,TGCGCCAGCAGCCCCTACCGGGGGCATTATGTAGATGGCTACACCTTC
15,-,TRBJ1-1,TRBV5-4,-,CASSLVKREDTEAFF,TGTGCCAGCAGCTTAGTTAAGAGAGAGGACACTGAAGCTTTCTTT
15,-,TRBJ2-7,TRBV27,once,CASSPRRAVADEQYF,TGTGCCAGCAGTCCCCGTCGAGCAGTCGCGGACGAGCAGTACTTC
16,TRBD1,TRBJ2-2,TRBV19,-,CASSIVGGAASGELFF,TGTGCCAGTAGTATAGTAGGGGGCGCTGCATCCGGGGAGCTGTTTTTT
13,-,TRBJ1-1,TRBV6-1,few,CASRLDSLTEAFF,TGTGCCAGCAGACTGGACAGTCTCACTGAAGCTTTCTTT
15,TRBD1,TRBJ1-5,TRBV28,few,CASSPGQGRNQPQHF,TGTGCCAGCAGTCCGGGACAGGGGCGCAATCAGCCCCAGCATTTT
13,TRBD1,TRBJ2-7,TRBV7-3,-,CASSLGTGYEQYF,TGTGCCAGCAGCTTAGGGACAGGTTACGAGCAGTACTTC
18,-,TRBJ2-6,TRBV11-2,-,CASSHPRGRADRANVLTF,TGTGCCAGCAGCCACCCGCGGGGAAGGGCCGATAGGGCCAACGTCCTGACTTTC
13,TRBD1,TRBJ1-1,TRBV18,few,CASSPWDSSEAFF,TGTGCCAGCTCTCCCTGGGACAGTTCTGAAGCTTTCTTT
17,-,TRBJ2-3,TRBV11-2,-,CASSLLAPKSASDTQYF,TGTGCCAGCAGCCTCCTAGCGCCAAAGTCGGCCTCAGATACGCAGTATTTT
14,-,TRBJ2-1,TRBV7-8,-,CASSLAGVRNEQFF,TGTGCCAGCAGCTTAGCGGGAGTCCGGAATGAGCAGTTCTTC
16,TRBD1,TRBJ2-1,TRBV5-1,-,CASSLADRGRMSEQFF,TGCGCCAGCAGCTTGGCCGATAGGGGGCGTATGAGTGAGCAGTTCTTC